This T cell receptor (beta chain) was captured by sequencing in a study of T cell responses to AZD1222 COVID-19 vaccine. The length of the CDR3 is 14 residues. Trimming cost V 8 bases and J 5 bases, with 13 bases left between them. From germline, CDR1 is MNHEY and CDR2 SVGAGI. Libraries were prepared by immunoSEQ multiplex PCR; TCRdb keeps only in-frame clonotypes and omits some of them. The data hold some 130,000 clones, with around 90% observed a single time. Whole-study results and caveats: Vaccine-associated CD4 TCRs spanned spike, dominant at 160-218 and 743-854. In all cases, repertoires were sampled only after the peak T cell response. Only a handful of AZD1222 recipients, several in all, had baseline seropositivity.

As to this clone: Antigen unknown.

The receptor's source is an adult who received the AZD1222 COVID-19 vaccine. The V gene is TRBV6-5, the J gene TRBJ1-6; no firm D call. Sequences were derived from peripheral blood, sampled 28 days after the second AZD1222 dose. The CDR3 DNA reads TGTGCCAGCCGCACCCGGGAGAATAATTCACCCCTCCACTTT. Amino acid sequence: CASRTRENNSPLHF.